The text below deals with one T cell receptor (beta chain). This record belongs to a study of blood T cells in healthy people across ages. V was clipped by 2 bases and J by 0 bases; unmatched bases: 4. CDR3 length equals 15 residues. Germline V gene lookup returns CDR1 SQVTM and CDR2 ANQGSEA. Alongside a J-beta primer mix, a sample-barcoded 5' primer served in a second PCR lasting about 7 to 11 cycles. TCRdb called the 5' RACE reads again in MiXCR, with one record for every CDR3 protein. The sample includes around 800,000 distinct CDR3 sequences, about 53% of them seen just once. The sample comprised blood. The rearrangement links TRBV29-1 to TRBJ2-5, with 9 bases that match TRBD2. This TCR was sampled from an elderly man in good health. The CDR3 sequence: CSVEPLAGDQETQYF. CDR3 coding DNA: TGCAGCGTTGAACCCTTAGCGGGGGACCAAGAGACCCAGTACTTC. Complete variable domain (other parts from reference TRBV29-1 and TRBJ2-5): SAVISQKPSRDICQRGTSLTIQCQVDSQVTMMFWYRQQPGQSLTLIATANQGSEATYESGFVIDKFPISRPNLTFSTLTVSNMSPEDSSIYLCSVEPLAGDQETQYFGPGTRLLVL.